A selection of T cell receptor beta chains follows, all from one sample in a study of early stage breast cancer tumors. The method was immunoSEQ multiplex PCR; TCRdb's version includes in-frame clones alone and lacks a portion of them. In the table there are more than 65,000 clones, about 85% of which are singletons. Source material: blood. Receptors originate from a person aged 35-50 years with breast cancer. CDR3s include the opening cysteine and the closing phenylalanine or tryptophan. The order of the fields is clone size, D gene, V gene, J gene, CDR3 DNA, CDR3 protein. The D gene is left open where the match is weak. Rows may omit the clone size; those that give it use once, few, many or a size class.

>-|TRBD1|TRBV15|TRBJ2-2
TGTGCCACCAGCAGAGATCTCGGACAGGGGGACACCGGGGAGCTGTTTTTT
CATSRDLGQGDTGELFF
>-|-|TRBV9|TRBJ1-1
TGTGCCAGCAGCGTACGGTCGGTCCCCACTGAAGCTTTCTTT
CASSVRSVPTEAFF
>-|-|TRBV25-1|TRBJ1-5
TGTGCCAGCAGTGAAAGGGAGTCTCAGCCCCAGCATTTT
CASSERESQPQHF
>once|TRBD1|TRBV19|TRBJ1-2
TGTGCCAGTAGTGGACAGGGGGCGCGTGATGGCTACACCTTC
CASSGQGARDGYTF
>-|TRBD1|TRBV10-3|TRBJ1-1
TGTGCCATCAGTGAGTCGGGGGACAGGCCGAACACTGAAGCTTTCTTT
CAISESGDRPNTEAFF
>-|-|TRBV28|TRBJ2-7
TGTGCCAGCAGTTACAGCTCCTACGAGCAGTACTTC
CASSYSSYEQYF
>-|TRBD2|TRBV7-9|TRBJ2-1
TGTGCCAGCAGCCCTAGTCTAGCGGATTACAATGAGCAGTTCTTC
CASSPSLADYNEQFF
>-|-|TRBV14|TRBJ1-2
TGTGCCAGCAGCCTTCGACAGAGCTATGGCTACACCTTC
CASSLRQSYGYTF
>-|TRBD2|TRBV28|TRBJ2-5
TGTGCCAGCAGTTCTGGGACTAGCGGGAGGGAGACCCAGTACTTC
CASSSGTSGRETQYF
>-|-|TRBV6-5|TRBJ2-2
TGTGCCAGCAGGGACCGGGCAGACACCGGGGAGCTGTTTTTT
CASRDRADTGELFF
>-|TRBD1|TRBV6-1|TRBJ1-5
TGTGCCAGCAGTAGACAGGGGTTCGATCAGCCCCAGCATTTT
CASSRQGFDQPQHF
>medium-sized|-|TRBV5-7|TRBJ1-2
TGTGCCAGCAGCTTGAAGAAGCCCAACTATGGCTACACCTTC
CASSLKKPNYGYTF
>-|TRBD1|TRBV5-1|TRBJ1-1
TGCGCCAGCAGCTTGGGACAGGGTCTCGGGAACACTGAAGCTTTCTTT
CASSLGQGLGNTEAFF
>-|-|TRBV6-1|TRBJ2-5
TGTGCCAGCAGTGAAAGGGCGGAGACCCAGTACTTC
CASSERAETQYF
>once|TRBD2|TRBV30|TRBJ2-1
TGTGCCTGGGGGACCGGGACTAGCGGGAGTTTTGGGCAGTTCTTC
CAWGTGTSGSFGQFF
>-|TRBD2|TRBV4-1|TRBJ2-7
TGCGCCAGCGGATACGGACTAGCGGGAGGTTACGAGCAGTACTTC
CASGYGLAGGYEQYF
>-|-|TRBV7-3|TRBJ1-1
TGTGCCAGCAGCCCGGACAGCTCAGGGGAAGCTTTCTTT
CASSPDSSGEAFF
>-|-|TRBV10-3|TRBJ2-4
TGTGCCATCAGGGACGGAGCCAAAAACATTCAGTACTTC
CAIRDGAKNIQYF
>-|-|TRBV30|TRBJ2-5
TGTGCCTGGAGTGGAGTGGGGCATGAGACCCAGTACTTC
CAWSGVGHETQYF
>-|TRBD1|TRBV13|TRBJ1-1
TGTGCCAGCAGGGAAACCGGGACAGGGAAGACTGAAGCTTTCTTT
CASRETGTGKTEAFF